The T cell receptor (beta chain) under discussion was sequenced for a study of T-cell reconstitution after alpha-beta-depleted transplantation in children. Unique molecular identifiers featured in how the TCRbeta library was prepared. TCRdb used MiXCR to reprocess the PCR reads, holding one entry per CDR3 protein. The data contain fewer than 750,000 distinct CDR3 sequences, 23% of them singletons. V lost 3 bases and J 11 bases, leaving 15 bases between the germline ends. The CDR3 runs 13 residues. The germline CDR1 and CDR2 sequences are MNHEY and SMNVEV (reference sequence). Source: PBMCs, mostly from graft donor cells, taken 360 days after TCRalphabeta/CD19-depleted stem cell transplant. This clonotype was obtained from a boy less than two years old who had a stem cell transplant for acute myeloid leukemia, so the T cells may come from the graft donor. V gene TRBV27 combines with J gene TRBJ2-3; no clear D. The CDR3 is CASSFGPIQMQYF. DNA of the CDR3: TGTGCCAGCAGTTTCGGGCCTATCCAGATGCAGTATTTT.